This T cell receptor beta chain was recovered during a study of T cell responses to AZD1222 COVID-19 vaccine. About the research overall: Investigators merged groups given second doses at roughly 4 or roughly 12 weeks. Study-wide results and caveats: Only after the peak T cell response were repertoires sampled. Researchers report vaccine-associated CD4 TCRs spanning spike, with dominance at 160-218 and 743-854.

The CDR3 consists of 14 residues. Germline loops: CDR1 KGHSH, CDR2 LQKENI. V lost 3 bases to trimming and J lost 7 bases; unmatched junction nucleotides: 3. Data came from immunoSEQ multiplex PCR; TCRdb stores just in-frame clones and leaves some out. The sample consists of 150,000 or so clones, 80% to 90% of them appearing once. Remarks on this clone: Its antigen is still unknown.

This sequence was found in an adult in good health. This chain joins TRBV18 and TRBJ1-5; 10 positions agree with TRBD1. Sequenced material: peripheral blood, taken on day 0 of AZD1222 vaccination. The CDR3 DNA is TGTGCCAGCTCACCCGGGACAGGGGAACAGCCCCAGCATTTT. It translates to CASSPGTGEQPQHF.